This T cell receptor (beta chain) was captured in a study of T-cell reconstitution after alpha-beta-depleted transplantation in children. The CDR3 is 15 residues long. The ends lost 2 bases at V and 9 bases at J; junction bases unmatched: 13. CDR1 is DFQATT and CDR2 is SNEGSKA in the germline V gene (reference sequence). As it was prepared, the TCRbeta library received unique molecular identifiers. TCRdb processed the PCR reads anew with MiXCR; each CDR3 protein has one entry. In the table there are about 340,000 distinct CDR3 sequences, approximately 10% of which are singletons. This clonotype was picked up a small number of times.

This chain connects TRBV20-1 to TRBJ2-1, with 7 bases aligning to TRBD2. The sequence was collected from a human donor who donated a stem cell graft to a child with acute lymphoblastic leukemia. Sequenced material: PBMCs from the stem cell graft donor, taken from the stem cell graft. The CDR3 bases are TGCAGTGCTAGAATTCCGGGAGGAATACAAACTGAGCAGTTCTTC. Translation gives CSARIPGGIQTEQFF.